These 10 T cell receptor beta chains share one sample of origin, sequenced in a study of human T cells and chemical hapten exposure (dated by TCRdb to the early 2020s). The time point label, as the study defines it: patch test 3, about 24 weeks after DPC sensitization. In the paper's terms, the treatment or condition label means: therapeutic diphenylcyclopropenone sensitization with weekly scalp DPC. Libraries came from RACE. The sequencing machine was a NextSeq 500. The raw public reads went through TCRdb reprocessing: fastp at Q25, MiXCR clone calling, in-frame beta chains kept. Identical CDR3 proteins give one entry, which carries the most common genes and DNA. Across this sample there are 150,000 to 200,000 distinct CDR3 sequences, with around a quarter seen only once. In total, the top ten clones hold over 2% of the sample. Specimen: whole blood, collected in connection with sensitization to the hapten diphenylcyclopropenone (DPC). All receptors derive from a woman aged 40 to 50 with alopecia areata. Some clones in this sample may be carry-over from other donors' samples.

CDR3 in amino acids: CASSPGGRQPQHF. The DNA for the CDR3 is TGTGCCAGCTCACCAGGGGGCCGGCAGCCCCAGCATTTT. The chain combines TRBV18 with TRBJ1-5; the D gene is possibly TRBD1 (6 bases). Germline V gene sequence: CDR1 KGHSH, CDR2 LQKENI. CDR3 size: 13 residues. Between the trimmed V and J ends, which lost 2 bases and 7 bases, there was a span of 9 bases.

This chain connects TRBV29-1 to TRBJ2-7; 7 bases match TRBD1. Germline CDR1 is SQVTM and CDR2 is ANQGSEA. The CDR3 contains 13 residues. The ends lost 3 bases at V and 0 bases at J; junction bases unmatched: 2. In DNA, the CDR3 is TGCAGCGTTGAGGACAGGACCTCCTACGAGCAGTACTTC. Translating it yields CSVEDRTSYEQYF.

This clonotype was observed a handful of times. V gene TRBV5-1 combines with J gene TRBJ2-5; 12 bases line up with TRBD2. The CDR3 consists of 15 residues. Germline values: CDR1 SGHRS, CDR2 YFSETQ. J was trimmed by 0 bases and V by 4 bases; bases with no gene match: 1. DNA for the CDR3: TGCGCCAGCAGCACTAGCGGGAGGTACCAAGAGACCCAGTACTTC. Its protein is CASSTSGRYQETQYF.

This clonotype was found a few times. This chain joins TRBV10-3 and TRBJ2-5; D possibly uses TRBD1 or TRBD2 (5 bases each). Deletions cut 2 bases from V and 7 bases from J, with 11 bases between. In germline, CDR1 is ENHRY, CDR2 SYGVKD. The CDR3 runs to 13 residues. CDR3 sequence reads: CAISEGTTGTQYF. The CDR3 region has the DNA TGTGCCATCAGTGAGGGGACCACTGGGACCCAGTACTTC.

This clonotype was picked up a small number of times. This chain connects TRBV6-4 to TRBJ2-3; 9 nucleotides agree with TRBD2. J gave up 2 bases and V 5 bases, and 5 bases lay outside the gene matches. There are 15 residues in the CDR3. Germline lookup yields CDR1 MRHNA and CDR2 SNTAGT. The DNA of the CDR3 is TGTGCCAGCAGTCCGGGACTAGCCAACACAGATACGCAGTATTTT. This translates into CASSPGLANTDTQYF.

This chain's CDR3 is CASSLWSGPQHF. The CDR3, as DNA: TGTGCCAGCAGTTTATGGAGTGGGCCCCAGCATTTT. The V call is TRBV28, the J call TRBJ1-5, with D unclear. Germline lookup yields CDR1 MDHEN and CDR2 SYDVKM. Trimming pared 0 bases from V and 9 bases from J, leaving 6 bases between. The CDR3 sequence is 12 residues long.

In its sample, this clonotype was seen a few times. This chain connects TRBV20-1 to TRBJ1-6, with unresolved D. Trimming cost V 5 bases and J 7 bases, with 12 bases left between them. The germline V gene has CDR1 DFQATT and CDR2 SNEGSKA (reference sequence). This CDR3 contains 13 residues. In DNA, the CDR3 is TGCAGTGCTGGACGGTCGGGGAATTCACCCCTCCACTTT. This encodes CSAGRSGNSPLHF.

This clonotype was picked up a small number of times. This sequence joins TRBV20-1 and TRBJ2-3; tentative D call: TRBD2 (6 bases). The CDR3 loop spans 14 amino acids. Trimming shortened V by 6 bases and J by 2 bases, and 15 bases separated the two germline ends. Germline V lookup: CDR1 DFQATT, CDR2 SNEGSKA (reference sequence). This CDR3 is CSARLEFSTDTQYF. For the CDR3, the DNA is TGCAGTGCGAGACTAGAATTCTCCACAGATACGCAGTATTTT.

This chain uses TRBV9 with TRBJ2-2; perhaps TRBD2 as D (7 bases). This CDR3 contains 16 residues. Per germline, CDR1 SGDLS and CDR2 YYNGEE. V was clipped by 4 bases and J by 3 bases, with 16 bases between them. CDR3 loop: CASSLRGGLDTGELFF. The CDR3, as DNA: TGTGCCAGCAGCTTAAGGGGGGGGCTGGACACCGGGGAGCTGTTTTTT.

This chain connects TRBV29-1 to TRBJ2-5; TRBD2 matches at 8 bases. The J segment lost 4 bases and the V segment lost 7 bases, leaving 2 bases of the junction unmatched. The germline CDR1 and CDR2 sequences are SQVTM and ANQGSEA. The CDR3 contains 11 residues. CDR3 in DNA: TGCAGCGCCCGGGAGGGAGAGACCCAGTACTTC. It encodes CSAREGETQYF.